This T cell receptor beta chain was profiled in a study of siplizumab effects on memory and regulatory T cells. Repertoires were generated with immunoSEQ multiplex PCR, while TCRdb's copy carries only in-frame clones and drops some. There are about 40,000 clones in the sample; about 89% occur only once, and less than 0.25% lies in the top ten. Notes on the study in general: Unstimulated subsets were the mapping target of only a minor fraction of alloreactive clones. It was not possible to assign a naive or memory phenotype to roughly 80-96% of proliferating CD4+ or CD8+ clones.

Germline V gene sequence: CDR1 SGHRS, CDR2 YFSETQ. V dropped 0 bases and J dropped 4 bases, with 22 bases sitting between them. CDR3 length: 18 amino acids. Unstimulated naive, memory, effector memory and TEMRA subsets from three donor pairs were sequenced. Concerning this clone: Its antigen is still unknown.

Source material: naive CD4+ T cells sorted from blood. This TCR was recovered from a human donor in good health. J is TRBJ1-2 and V is TRBV5-1; tentative D call: TRBD1 (6 bases). In nucleotides, the CDR3 is TGCGCCAGCAGCTTGGCCTCCTCAGGGGCCCTATCCTTCTATGGCTACACCTTC. Encoded protein: CASSLASSGALSFYGYTF.